This entry describes one TCR beta chain. This sample is drawn from a study of blood T cell repertoires in COVID-19. Study in general: Researchers got acute and convalescent COVID-19 samples from the United States, Italy and Spain. In each case, the material was cDNA or gDNA derived from T cells, B-cell-depleted T cells, or PBMCs.

This CDR3 contains 10 residues. The ends were cut back, 5 bases at V and 11 bases at J, with 8 bases in the middle. This table comes from immunoSEQ multiplex PCR, and its TCRdb copy is limited to in-frame clones, with some not included. Here the sample spans about 370,000 clones, 80% to 90% being singletons. Participants were aged roughly 18 to 100 years from approximately 23 US areas. Two negative PCRs, clearance, or symptom resolution characterized the recovered Cohort 3 donors. The sequenced sample was PBMCs or T cells enriched from blood (not recorded which). The receptor was isolated from a man between 18 and 29 years old who had recovered from COVID-19. The chain recombines TRBV5-3 with TRBJ2-1; D might be TRBD2 (5 bases). TRBV5-3 is annotated as an ORF whose role is uncertain. In DNA, the CDR3 is TGTGCCAGAAGGGCGGGCCAGCAGTTCTTC. Translation gives CARRAGQQFF.